The rows below give T cell receptor beta chains drawn from one sample of a study of blood T cell repertoires in COVID-19. The repertoire was sequenced with immunoSEQ multiplex PCR; TCRdb's copy has only in-frame clones and lacks some. The sample records around 300,000 clones, about 83% being singletons. The sequencing sample was made of peripheral blood. The receptors shown here come from a man aged 30 to 39 with active or convalescent COVID-19. Each CDR3 is given with its conserved first and last residue. Each record gives: CDR3 protein, CDR3 DNA, D gene, J gene, CDR3 length, clone size, V gene. D genes are given only for firm matches. Size tells how often a clone was seen (once, few, many) or the class of an expanded clone, and some rows leave it out.

CDR3 protein: CASSPLRGPTAVEAFF
CDR3 DNA: TGTGCCAGCTCACCTCTCAGGGGACCAACCGCCGTTGAAGCTTTCTTT
D gene: NA
J gene: TRBJ1-1
CDR3 length: 16
clone size: once
V gene: TRBV18

CDR3 protein: CASSLTGQELSVLFF
CDR3 DNA: TGTGCCAGCAGCTTGACGGGACAGGAACTTTCGGTGCTGTTTTTT
D gene: TRBD1
J gene: TRBJ1-4
CDR3 length: 15
clone size: NA
V gene: TRBV11-2

CDR3 protein: CASSQAGGGYEQYF
CDR3 DNA: TGTGCCAGCAGCCAAGCGGGAGGGGGCTACGAGCAGTACTTC
D gene: TRBD2
J gene: TRBJ2-7
CDR3 length: 14
clone size: NA
V gene: TRBV3-1/TRBV3-2

CDR3 protein: CASSPRGGAIGYGYTF
CDR3 DNA: TGTGCCAGCAGTCCCCGGGGGGGGGCTATTGGCTATGGCTACACCTTC
D gene: NA
J gene: TRBJ1-2
CDR3 length: 16
clone size: NA
V gene: TRBV27

CDR3 protein: CATSDLRVRAGGSNEQFF
CDR3 DNA: TGTGCCACCAGTGATTTGAGGGTTAGGGCTGGGGGGTCCAATGAGCAGTTCTTC
D gene: NA
J gene: TRBJ2-1
CDR3 length: 18
clone size: NA
V gene: TRBV24-1

CDR3 protein: CASSLGQFDTQYF
CDR3 DNA: TGTGCCAGCAGCTTAGGCCAGTTTGATACGCAGTATTTT
D gene: NA
J gene: TRBJ2-3
CDR3 length: 13
clone size: NA
V gene: TRBV7-2

CDR3 protein: CAGYSRDRENTEAFF
CDR3 DNA: TGTGCCGGATACTCCCGGGACAGGGAAAACACTGAAGCTTTCTTT
D gene: TRBD1
J gene: TRBJ1-1
CDR3 length: 15
clone size: few
V gene: TRBV30

CDR3 protein: CASSRINRGRGETQYF
CDR3 DNA: TGTGCCAGCAGCCGGATTAACAGGGGAAGGGGAGAGACCCAGTACTTC
D gene: TRBD1
J gene: TRBJ2-5
CDR3 length: 16
clone size: NA
V gene: TRBV28

CDR3 protein: CASSLARTGLNQPQHF
CDR3 DNA: TGTGCCAGCAGCCTGGCCAGGACAGGCCTAAATCAGCCCCAGCATTTT
D gene: TRBD1
J gene: TRBJ1-5
CDR3 length: 16
clone size: NA
V gene: TRBV7-8

CDR3 protein: CAWRMDSTTGELFF
CDR3 DNA: TGTGCCTGGAGAATGGACAGTACCACCGGGGAGCTGTTTTTT
D gene: NA
J gene: TRBJ2-2
CDR3 length: 14
clone size: NA
V gene: TRBV30

CDR3 protein: CASSWSGRGEQYF
CDR3 DNA: TGTGCCAGCAGCTGGTCGGGGAGGGGCGAGCAGTACTTC
D gene: TRBD2
J gene: TRBJ2-7
CDR3 length: 13
clone size: once
V gene: TRBV5-4

CDR3 protein: CASSQVQGGSRTFF
CDR3 DNA: TGTGCCAGCAGCCAAGTCCAGGGGGGCTCGCGGACTTTCTTT
D gene: TRBD1
J gene: TRBJ1-1
CDR3 length: 14
clone size: NA
V gene: TRBV14

CDR3 protein: CASSTGTIQETQYF
CDR3 DNA: TGTGCCAGTAGTACCGGGACAATTCAAGAGACCCAGTACTTC
D gene: NA
J gene: TRBJ2-5
CDR3 length: 14
clone size: few
V gene: TRBV19

CDR3 protein: CASGWTGTDTQYF
CDR3 DNA: TGTGCCAGCGGGTGGACAGGAACAGATACGCAGTATTTT
D gene: TRBD1
J gene: TRBJ2-3
CDR3 length: 13
clone size: NA
V gene: TRBV9

CDR3 protein: CASSPPRGKQYF
CDR3 DNA: TGTGCCAGCAGCCCCCCCCGGGGGAAGCAGTATTTT
D gene: NA
J gene: TRBJ2-3
CDR3 length: 12
clone size: NA
V gene: TRBV7-9